The 8 T cell receptor beta chains below all came from one sample that was sequenced in a study of Ad26.COV2.S vaccination and SARS-CoV-2 variants. Treatment defined: 15 to 20 received Ad26.COV2.S at low or high dose, single or two shots; roughly five received placebo; per-sample allocation not given. Specimens were obtained on day 63 following the first vaccine or placebo injection. Here immunoSEQ multiplex PCR was the method, and the copy in TCRdb shows in-frame clones only, minus some. The data show hundreds of thousands of clones, around 93% seen once. This material consisted of peripheral blood, taken in a trial of Ad26.COV2.S vaccine versus placebo. Receptor source: a person aged 18-60 years who received the Ad26.COV2.S COVID-19 vaccine or a placebo.

This clone was detected a few times. The genes are TRBV11-2 and TRBJ1-4; D uncertain. This CDR3 has 14 residues. Germline assignment: CDR1 SGHAT and CDR2 FQNNGV. Trimming cost V 3 bases and J 0 bases, with 5 bases left between them. In DNA, the CDR3 is TGTGCCAGCAGCTTGCAGACAACTAATGAAAAACTGTTTTTT. As protein: CASSLQTTNEKLFF.

The chain is built from TRBV18 and TRBJ2-7, with TRBD1 identical over 8 bases. Germline V gene lookup returns CDR1 KGHSH and CDR2 LQKENI. CDR3 length: 14 amino acids. J lost 2 bases, V lost 3 bases, and 3 bases had no gene match. The CDR3 coding sequence is TGTGCCAGCTCACCGGACAGGGAGGCCTACGAGCAGTACTTC. It codes for CASSPDREAYEQYF.

The CDR3 sequence: CASSSDRTTNEKLFF. The CDR3 DNA follows: TGTGCCAGCAGCTCAGACAGGACAACTAATGAAAAACTGTTTTTT. This sequence joins TRBV7-2 and TRBJ1-4, with a tentative D call TRBD1 (6 bases). V lost 4 bases to trimming and J lost 0 bases, with 9 bases between them. Germline V gene sequence: CDR1 SGHTA, CDR2 FQGNSA. This CDR3 region has 15 residues.

The rearrangement joins TRBV30 to TRBJ1-1; no firm D call. Germline lookup yields CDR1 GTSNPN and CDR2 SVGIG (reference sequence). The V end lost 3 bases, the J end lost 0 bases, and 8 bases lay between the germline ends. This CDR3 has 13 residues. The CDR3 spells CAWRAVMNTEAFF. CDR3 nucleotide sequence: TGTGCCTGGAGGGCAGTCATGAACACTGAAGCTTTCTTT.

The chain carries TRBV4-1 and TRBJ2-5; D is perhaps TRBD1 or TRBD2 (6 bases each). In germline, CDR1 is MGHRA, CDR2 YSYEKL. The CDR3 sequence is 15 residues long. V lost 1 base to trimming and J lost 5 bases, with 14 bases between them. CDR3 amino acids: CASSQASGGLETQYF. In DNA, the CDR3 is TGCGCCAGCAGCCAAGCAAGTGGGGGGCTGGAGACCCAGTACTTC.

This clone was found once. The V gene is TRBV5-6, the J gene TRBJ2-3; a possible D gene is TRBD1 (6 bases). Per the germline V gene, CDR1 is SGHDT and CDR2 is YYEEEE. This CDR3 spans 17 amino acids. The V end lost 4 bases, the J end lost 6 bases, and 24 bases lay between the germline ends. CDR3 nucleotide sequence: TGTGCCAGCAGCCACCGAAACATGGGGGCCCTGGGGGATACGCAGTATTTT. Protein product: CASSHRNMGALGDTQYF.

This clone occurred a few times. The sample holds other DNA sequences that translate to the same CDR3. V gene TRBV9 combines with J gene TRBJ1-1; the D is unclear. The V end was cut by 3 bases, the J end by 1 base, with 10 bases between. CDR3 size: 14 residues. The germline gives CDR1 SGDLS, CDR2 YYNGEE. The CDR3 nucleotides are TGTGCCAGCAGCGCTCAGACGGCGAACACTGAAGCTTTCTTT. Its translation is CASSAQTANTEAFF.

A remark on this clone: A read error may produce the germline difference seen at one junction end. CDR3 sequence (DNA): TGTGCCAGCAGCTCCATAGAGCCCCAGTACTTC. Translation gives CASSSIEPQYF. The rearrangement uses TRBV11-2 and TRBJ2-5; D uncertain. The germline gives CDR1 SGHAT, CDR2 FQNNGV. The CDR3 spans 11 residues.